A single sample is the source of the 19 T cell receptor beta chains below, sequenced in a study of blood T cell repertoires in COVID-19. Clones were read by immunoSEQ multiplex PCR, and TCRdb kept only the in-frame ones, dropping some. The sample has about 480,000 clones, roughly 90% seen once. Input material: PBMCs or T cells enriched from blood (not recorded which). These receptors were obtained from a woman in her thirties or forties who had recovered from COVID-19.

The chain couples TRBV11-2 to TRBJ1-2; 8 bases align to TRBD1. V lost 3 bases, J lost 8 bases, and 5 bases stayed unmatched. CDR1 is SGHAT, CDR2 FQNNGV, per germline. This CDR3 has 13 residues. The chain's CDR3 is CASSLDRELGYTF. Here the CDR3 DNA reads TGTGCCAGCAGCTTGGACAGGGAATTAGGCTACACCTTC. Together with reference TRBV11-2 and TRBJ1-2, the CDR3 gives the full variable domain: EAGVAQSPRYKIIEKRQSVAFWCNPISGHATLYWYQQILGQGPKLLIQFQNNGVVDDSQLPKDRFSAERLKGVDSTLKIQPAKLEDSAVYLCASSLDRELGYTFGSGTRLTVV.

V usage is TRBV7-2 and J usage is TRBJ2-1; D may be TRBD2 (6 bases). The V end was cut by 5 bases, the J end by 2 bases, with 13 bases between. CDR3 length: 15 amino acids. Germline V CDR1 and CDR2: SGHTA, FQGNSA. As DNA, the CDR3 is TGTGCCAGCAGCGCTACTAGCAAAGCCTACAATGAGCAGTTCTTC. This codes for CASSATSKAYNEQFF.

The chain joins TRBV5-8 to TRBJ1-5; D gene uncertain. CDR1 and CDR2 (germline): SGHTS, YDEGEE. The length of the CDR3 is 19 residues. V lost 4 bases and J 2 bases, leaving 25 bases between the germline ends. This chain's CDR3 is CASSLKRAGGPAGNQPQHF. In nucleotides, the CDR3 is TGTGCCAGCAGCCTGAAGCGCGCTGGCGGCCCGGCGGGCAATCAGCCCCAGCATTTT.

The chain combines TRBV6-2 or TRBV6-3 with TRBJ2-3; 11 positions match TRBD2. The CDR3 extends over 18 amino acids. V trimming: 0 bases; J trimming: 0 bases; junction bases outside the gene matches: 5. The germline V gene has CDR1 MNHEY and CDR2 SVGEGT. The CDR3 bases are TGTGCCAGCAGTTACTCTAGCGGGAGGGCGGAGAGCACAGATACGCAGTATTTT. Its translation is CASSYSSGRAESTDTQYF.

The CDR3: CASSQDRGQGWTDTQYF. DNA of the CDR3: TGCGCCAGCAGCCAAGATCGGGGACAGGGATGGACAGATACGCAGTATTTT. The chain recombines TRBV4-1 with TRBJ2-3, with TRBD1 matching 9 bases. Germline lookup yields CDR1 MGHRA and CDR2 YSYEKL. Trimming removed 0 bases from V and 3 bases from J; junction bases left unmatched: 7. The CDR3 contains 17 residues.

The J gene is TRBJ2-7, the V gene TRBV30, with D unresolved. Trimming pared 1 base from V and 2 bases from J, leaving 9 bases between. CDR3 length: 13 residues. Germline-derived CDR1 and CDR2 are GTSNPN and SVGIG (reference sequence). The CDR3 nucleotides are TGTGCCTGGAGTGACCAAGGAGCCTACGAGCAGTACTTC. Its translation: CAWSDQGAYEQYF.

This clone turned up a few times. The chain recombines TRBV19 with TRBJ1-4; 7 bases are a match to TRBD1. The CDR3 is 13 amino acids. The germline V gene has CDR1 LNHDA and CDR2 SQIVND (reference sequence). The V and J ends lost 5 bases and 7 bases, in that order; junction bases with no gene match: 4. The CDR3 is CASSRGTVEKLFF. CDR3 bases: TGTGCCAGTAGTCGGGGGACAGTTGAAAAACTGTTTTTT.

This clone was picked up one time. V and J are TRBV6-5 and TRBJ2-7; 10 nucleotides align to TRBD1. The CDR3 spans 15 residues. J was trimmed by 6 bases and V by 4 bases; bases with no gene match: 9. Germline V lookup: CDR1 MNHEY, CDR2 SVGAGI. CDR3 residues: CASSSVGTGASEQYF. As DNA, the CDR3 is TGTGCCAGCAGTTCCGTCGGGACAGGGGCATCCGAGCAGTACTTC.

The chain joins TRBV19 to TRBJ2-3; no clear D. V was cut by 4 bases and J by 8 bases, with 13 bases left in between. Germline lookup yields CDR1 LNHDA and CDR2 SQIVND (reference sequence). The CDR3 is 13 amino acids. Here the CDR3 reads CASSSDSTGTQYF. In DNA form, the CDR3 reads TGTGCCAGTAGTAGCGATTCCACGGGTACGCAGTATTTT. Filled out from reference TRBV19 and TRBJ2-3, the complete variable domain reads DGGITQSPKYLFRKEGQNVTLSCEQNLNHDAMYWYRQDPGQGLRLIYYSQIVNDFQKGDIAEGYSVSREKKESFPLTVTSAQKNPTAFYLCASSSDSTGTQYFGPGTRLTVL.

This chain links TRBV19 with TRBJ2-1, with TRBD2 identical over 7 bases. Looked up from germline, CDR1 is LNHDA and CDR2 is SQIVND (reference sequence). V was clipped by 6 bases and J by 2 bases; unmatched bases: 7. The length of the CDR3 is 15 residues. As DNA, the CDR3 is TGTGCCAGTAGCCCGGGACTACACACCTACAATGAGCAGTTCTTC. Translation: CASSPGLHTYNEQFF.

The chain recombines TRBV11-2 with TRBJ2-1; D not resolved. Trimming removed 1 base from V and 0 bases from J, with 7 bases in between. This CDR3 spans 15 amino acids. CDR1 is SGHAT, CDR2 FQNNGV, per germline. CDR3 loop: CASSLARSSYNEQFF. CDR3 nucleotide sequence: TGTGCCAGCAGCTTAGCCCGCAGCTCCTACAATGAGCAGTTCTTC.

The rearrangement joins TRBV7-6 to TRBJ2-7; D is undetermined. With 5 bases removed from V and 2 bases from J, the gap between germline ends came to 13 bases. The V gene's germline CDR1 is SGHVS and CDR2 FNYEAQ. The CDR3 is 14 residues long. Written as DNA, the CDR3 is TGTGCCAGCAGCCCAGGTCTTGTGACCTACGAGCAGTACTTC. This encodes CASSPGLVTYEQYF.

The genes are TRBV19 and TRBJ1-1; D is unclear. V was shortened by 5 bases and J by 1 base, with 8 bases between the two germline ends. The CDR3 is 13 residues long. The germline V gene encodes CDR1 LNHDA and CDR2 SQIVND (reference sequence). The CDR3: CASSSNRNTEAFF. CDR3 sequence (DNA): TGTGCCAGTAGTTCAAACAGGAACACTGAAGCTTTCTTT.

This clone was detected only once. The rearrangement joins TRBV5-5 to TRBJ1-2, with D unclear. This CDR3 spans 13 amino acids. Germline lookup yields CDR1 SGHKS and CDR2 YYEKEE (reference sequence). The V end was cut by 4 bases, the J end by 8 bases, with 15 bases between. This CDR3 is CASSPGVSGGYTF. As DNA, the CDR3 is TGTGCCAGCAGCCCCGGGGTGTCTGGCGGCTACACCTTC. Full variable domain (outside the CDR3, taken from reference TRBV5-5 and TRBJ1-2): DAGVTQSPTHLIKTRGQQVTLRCSPISGHKSVSWYQQVLGQGPQFIFQYYEKEERGRGNFPDRFSARQFPNYSSELNVNALLLGDSALYLCASSPGVSGGYTFGSGTRLTVV.

Points on this clone: The same CDR3 can be traced to other DNA sequences in this sample. The chain combines TRBV2 with TRBJ1-2, with TRBD1 identical over 9 bases. CDR3 length: 14 residues. Germline V lookup: CDR1 SNHLY, CDR2 FYNNEI. Germline trimming cut 5 bases from V and 1 base from J; bases unmatched to any gene: 2. CDR3 coding DNA: TGTGCCAGCAGTCTGGACAGGGGTAACTATGGCTACACCTTC. The encoded protein is CASSLDRGNYGYTF.

The chain uses TRBV7-9 and TRBJ2-7, with 9 nucleotides matching TRBD1. Trimming removed 6 bases from V and 4 bases from J; junction bases left unmatched: 7. The CDR3 is 14 residues long. Germline V gene sequence: CDR1 SEHNR, CDR2 FQNEAQ (reference sequence). CDR3 loop: CASSGTGGGYEQYF. CDR3 bases: TGTGCCAGCAGTGGTACAGGGGGCGGGTACGAGCAGTACTTC.

The chain carries TRBV6-2 or TRBV6-3 and TRBJ1-5, with 7 bases identical to TRBD1. The CDR3 has 15 amino acids. CDR1 and CDR2 (germline): MNHEY, SVGEGT. The V and J ends lost 6 bases and 9 bases, in that order; junction bases with no gene match: 14. The CDR3 is CASSSGQASIGPQHF. DNA of the CDR3: TGTGCCAGCAGCTCCGGACAGGCTAGTATCGGGCCCCAGCATTTT.

The chain recombines TRBV11-2 with TRBJ1-1; D is uncertain. V lost 6 bases and J lost 3, with 11 bases in between. CDR3 length: 13 amino acids. Germline CDR1 is SGHAT and CDR2 is FQNNGV. The CDR3 here is CASRVIGHTEAFF. CDR3 DNA: TGTGCCAGCAGGGTAATTGGCCACACTGAAGCTTTCTTT.

CDR3 protein: CASRPDRVLAKNIQYF. DNA for the CDR3: TGTGCCAGTAGGCCTGACAGGGTTCTAGCCAAAAACATTCAGTACTTC. The chain uses TRBV19 and TRBJ2-4, with 7 bases fitting TRBD1. The V gene end was trimmed by 6 bases and the J gene end by 0 bases; junction bases not matched to a gene: 8. Germline CDR1 and CDR2: LNHDA and SQIVND (reference sequence). This CDR3 has 16 amino acids.